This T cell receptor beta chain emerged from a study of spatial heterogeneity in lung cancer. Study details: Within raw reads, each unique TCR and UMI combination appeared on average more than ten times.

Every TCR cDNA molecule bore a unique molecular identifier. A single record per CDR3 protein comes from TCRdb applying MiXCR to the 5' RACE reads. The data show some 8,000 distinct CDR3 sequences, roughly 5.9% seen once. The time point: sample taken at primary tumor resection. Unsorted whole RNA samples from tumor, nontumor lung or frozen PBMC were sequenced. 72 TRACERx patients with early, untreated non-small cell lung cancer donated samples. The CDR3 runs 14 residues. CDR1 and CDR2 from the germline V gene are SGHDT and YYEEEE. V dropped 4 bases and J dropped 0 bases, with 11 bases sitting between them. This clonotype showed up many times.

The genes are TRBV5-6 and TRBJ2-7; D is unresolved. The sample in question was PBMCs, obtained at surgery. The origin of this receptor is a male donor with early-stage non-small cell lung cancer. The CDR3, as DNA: TGTGCCAGCAGCCTGGCCGGAGTCTCCTACGAGCAGTACTTC. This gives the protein CASSLAGVSYEQYF.